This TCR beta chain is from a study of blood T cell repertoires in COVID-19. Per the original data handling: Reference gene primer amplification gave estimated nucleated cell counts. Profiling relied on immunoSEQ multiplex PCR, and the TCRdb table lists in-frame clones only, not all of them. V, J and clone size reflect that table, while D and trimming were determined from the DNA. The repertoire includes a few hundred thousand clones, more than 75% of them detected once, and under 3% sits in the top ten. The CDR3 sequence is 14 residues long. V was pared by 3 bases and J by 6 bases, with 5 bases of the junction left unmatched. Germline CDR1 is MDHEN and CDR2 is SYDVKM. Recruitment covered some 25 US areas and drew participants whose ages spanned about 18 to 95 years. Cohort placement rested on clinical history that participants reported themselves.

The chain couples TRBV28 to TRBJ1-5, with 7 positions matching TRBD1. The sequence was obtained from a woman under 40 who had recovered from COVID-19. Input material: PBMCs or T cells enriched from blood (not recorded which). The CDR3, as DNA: TGTGCCAGCAGTTTTAGGGCAGGGGGTCAGCCCCAGCATTTT. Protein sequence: CASSFRAGGQPQHF. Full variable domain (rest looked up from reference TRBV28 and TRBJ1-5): DVKVTQSSRYLVKRTGEKVFLECVQDMDHENMFWYRQDPGLGLRLIYFSYDVKMKEKGDIPEGYSVSREKKERFSLILESASTNQTSMYLCASSFRAGGQPQHFGDGTRLSIL.